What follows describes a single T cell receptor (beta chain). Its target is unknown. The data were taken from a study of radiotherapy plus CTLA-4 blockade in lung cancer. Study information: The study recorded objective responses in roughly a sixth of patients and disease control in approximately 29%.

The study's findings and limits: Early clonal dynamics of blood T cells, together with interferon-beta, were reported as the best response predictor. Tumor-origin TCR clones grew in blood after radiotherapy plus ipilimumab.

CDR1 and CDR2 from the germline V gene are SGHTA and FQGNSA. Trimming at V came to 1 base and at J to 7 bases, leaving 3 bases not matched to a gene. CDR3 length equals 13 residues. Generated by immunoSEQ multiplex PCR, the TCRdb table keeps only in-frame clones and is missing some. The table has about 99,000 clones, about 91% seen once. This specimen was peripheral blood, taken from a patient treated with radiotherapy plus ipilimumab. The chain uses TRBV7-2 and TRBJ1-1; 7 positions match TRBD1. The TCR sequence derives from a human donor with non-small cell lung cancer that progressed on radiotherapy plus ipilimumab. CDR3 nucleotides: TGTGCCAGCAGCTTAGTCAACAGGGGTGAAGCTTTCTTT. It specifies CASSLVNRGEAFF.